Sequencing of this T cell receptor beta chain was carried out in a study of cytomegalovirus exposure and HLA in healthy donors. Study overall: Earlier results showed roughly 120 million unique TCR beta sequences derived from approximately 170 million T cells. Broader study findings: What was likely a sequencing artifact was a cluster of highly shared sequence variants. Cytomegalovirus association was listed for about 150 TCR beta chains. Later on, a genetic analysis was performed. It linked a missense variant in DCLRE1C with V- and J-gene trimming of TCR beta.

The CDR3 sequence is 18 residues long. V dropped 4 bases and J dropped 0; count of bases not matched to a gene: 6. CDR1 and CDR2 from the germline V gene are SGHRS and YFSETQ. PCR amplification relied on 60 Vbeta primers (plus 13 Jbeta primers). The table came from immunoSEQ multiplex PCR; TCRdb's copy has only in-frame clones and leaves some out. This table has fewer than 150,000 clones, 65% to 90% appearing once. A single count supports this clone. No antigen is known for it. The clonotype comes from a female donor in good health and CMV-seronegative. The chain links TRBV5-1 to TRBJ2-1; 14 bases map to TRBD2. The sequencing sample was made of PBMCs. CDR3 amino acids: CASSPGLAGASSYNEQFF. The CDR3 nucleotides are TGCGCCAGCAGCCCGGGACTAGCGGGGGCGAGCTCCTACAATGAGCAGTTCTTC.